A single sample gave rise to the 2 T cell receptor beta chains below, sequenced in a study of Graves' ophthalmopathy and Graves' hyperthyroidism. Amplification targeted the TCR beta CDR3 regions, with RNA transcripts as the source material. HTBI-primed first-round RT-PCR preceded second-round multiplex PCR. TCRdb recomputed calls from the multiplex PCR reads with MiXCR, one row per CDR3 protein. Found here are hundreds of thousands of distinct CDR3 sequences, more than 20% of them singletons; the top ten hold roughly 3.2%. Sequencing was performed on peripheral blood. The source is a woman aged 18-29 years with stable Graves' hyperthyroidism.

The CDR3 sequence is CASSLMRGGNQPQHF. The CDR3 DNA is TGTGCCAGCAGCTTGATGAGGGGCGGCAATCAGCCCCAGCATTTT. The V call is TRBV5-6, the J call TRBJ1-5; tentative D call: TRBD1 (5 bases). CDR1 is SGHDT and CDR2 is YYEEEE in the germline V gene. The CDR3 covers 15 residues. The ends were cut back, 1 base at V and 2 bases at J, with 10 bases in the middle.

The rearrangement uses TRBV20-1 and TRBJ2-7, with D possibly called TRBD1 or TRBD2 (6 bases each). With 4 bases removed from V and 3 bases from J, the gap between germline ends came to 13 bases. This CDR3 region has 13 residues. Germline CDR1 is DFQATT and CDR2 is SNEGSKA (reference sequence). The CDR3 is CSAKGGRDYEQYF. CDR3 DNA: TGCAGTGCTAAGGGGGGAAGGGACTACGAGCAGTACTTC.